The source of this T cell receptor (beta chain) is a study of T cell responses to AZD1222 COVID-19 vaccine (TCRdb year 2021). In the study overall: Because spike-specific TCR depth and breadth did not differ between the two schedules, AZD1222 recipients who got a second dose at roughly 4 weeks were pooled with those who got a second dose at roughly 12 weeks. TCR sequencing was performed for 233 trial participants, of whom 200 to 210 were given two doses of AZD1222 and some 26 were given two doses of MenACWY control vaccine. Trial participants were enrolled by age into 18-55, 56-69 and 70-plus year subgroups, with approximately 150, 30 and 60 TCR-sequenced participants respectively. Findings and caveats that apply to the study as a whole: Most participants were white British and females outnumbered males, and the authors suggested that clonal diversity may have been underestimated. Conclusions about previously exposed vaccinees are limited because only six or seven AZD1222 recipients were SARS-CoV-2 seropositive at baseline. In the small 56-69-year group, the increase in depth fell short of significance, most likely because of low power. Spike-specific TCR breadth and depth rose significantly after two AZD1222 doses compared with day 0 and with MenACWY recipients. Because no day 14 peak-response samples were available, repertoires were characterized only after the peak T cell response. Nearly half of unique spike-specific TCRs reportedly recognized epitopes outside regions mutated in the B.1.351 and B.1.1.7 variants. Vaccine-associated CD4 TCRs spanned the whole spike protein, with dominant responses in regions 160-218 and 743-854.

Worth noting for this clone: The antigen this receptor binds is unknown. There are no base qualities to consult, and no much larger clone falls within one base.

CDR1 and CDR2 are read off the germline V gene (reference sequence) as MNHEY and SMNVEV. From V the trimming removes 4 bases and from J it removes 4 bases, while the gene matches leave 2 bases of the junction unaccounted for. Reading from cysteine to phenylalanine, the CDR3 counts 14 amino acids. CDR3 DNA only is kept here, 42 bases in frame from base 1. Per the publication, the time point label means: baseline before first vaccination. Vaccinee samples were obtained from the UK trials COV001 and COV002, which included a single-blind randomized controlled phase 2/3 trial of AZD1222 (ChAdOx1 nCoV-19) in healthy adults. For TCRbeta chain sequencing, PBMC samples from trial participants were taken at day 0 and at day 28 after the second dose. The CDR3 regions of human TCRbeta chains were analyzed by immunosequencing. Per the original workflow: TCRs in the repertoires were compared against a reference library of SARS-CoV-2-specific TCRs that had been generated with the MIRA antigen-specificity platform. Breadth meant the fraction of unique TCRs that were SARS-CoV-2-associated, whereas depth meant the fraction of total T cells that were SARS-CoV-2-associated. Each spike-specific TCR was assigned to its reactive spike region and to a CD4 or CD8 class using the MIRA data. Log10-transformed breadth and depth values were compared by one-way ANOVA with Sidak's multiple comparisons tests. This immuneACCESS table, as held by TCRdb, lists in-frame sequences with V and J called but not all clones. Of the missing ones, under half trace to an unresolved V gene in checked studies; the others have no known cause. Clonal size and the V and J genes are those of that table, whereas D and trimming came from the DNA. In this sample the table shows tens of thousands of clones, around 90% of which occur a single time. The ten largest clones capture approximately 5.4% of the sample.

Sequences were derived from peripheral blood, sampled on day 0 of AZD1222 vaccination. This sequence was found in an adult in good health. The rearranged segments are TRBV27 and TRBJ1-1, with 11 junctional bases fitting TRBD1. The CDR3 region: CASSWTGGGTEAFF. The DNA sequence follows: TGTGCCAGCAGTTGGACAGGGGGCGGCACTGAAGCTTTCTTT.